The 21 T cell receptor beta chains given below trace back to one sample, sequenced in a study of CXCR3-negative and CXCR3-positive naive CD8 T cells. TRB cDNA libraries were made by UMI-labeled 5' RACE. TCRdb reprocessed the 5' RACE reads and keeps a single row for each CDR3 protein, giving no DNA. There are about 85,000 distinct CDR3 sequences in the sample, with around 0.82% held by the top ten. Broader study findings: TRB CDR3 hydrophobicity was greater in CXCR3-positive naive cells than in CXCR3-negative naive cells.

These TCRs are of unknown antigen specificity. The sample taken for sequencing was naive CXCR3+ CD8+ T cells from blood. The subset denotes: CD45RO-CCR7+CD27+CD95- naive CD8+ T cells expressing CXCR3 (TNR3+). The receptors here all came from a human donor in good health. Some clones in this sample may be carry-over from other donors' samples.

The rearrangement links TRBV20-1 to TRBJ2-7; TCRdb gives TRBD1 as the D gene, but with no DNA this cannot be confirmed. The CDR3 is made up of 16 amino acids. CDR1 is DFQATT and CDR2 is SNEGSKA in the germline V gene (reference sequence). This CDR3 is CSARDPGQVLNGEQYF.

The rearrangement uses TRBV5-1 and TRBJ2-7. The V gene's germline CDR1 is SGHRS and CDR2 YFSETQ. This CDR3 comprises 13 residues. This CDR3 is CASSLGPAYEQYF.

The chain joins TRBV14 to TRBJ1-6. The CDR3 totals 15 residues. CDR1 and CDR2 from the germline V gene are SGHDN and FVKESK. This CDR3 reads CASSPVLGENSPLHF.

CDR3 in amino acids: CAISAEGAGYGYTF. V is TRBV10-3 and J is TRBJ1-2; the TCRdb D gene call, TRBD1, has no DNA to confirm it. CDR3 length: 14 residues. CDR1 and CDR2 (germline): ENHRY, SYGVKD.

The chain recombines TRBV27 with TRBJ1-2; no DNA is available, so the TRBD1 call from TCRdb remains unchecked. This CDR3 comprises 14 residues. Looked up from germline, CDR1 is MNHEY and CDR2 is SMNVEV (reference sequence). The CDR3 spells CASSLGTVDYGYTF.

CDR3 protein: CASSRGWNSPLHF. The chain recombines TRBV2 with TRBJ1-6. This CDR3 is 13 amino acids long. CDR1 is SNHLY and CDR2 is FYNNEI in the germline V gene.

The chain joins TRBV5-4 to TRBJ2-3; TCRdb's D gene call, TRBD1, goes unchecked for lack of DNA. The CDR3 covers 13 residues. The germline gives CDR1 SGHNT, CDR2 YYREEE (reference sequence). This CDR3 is CASSLPGPDTQYF.

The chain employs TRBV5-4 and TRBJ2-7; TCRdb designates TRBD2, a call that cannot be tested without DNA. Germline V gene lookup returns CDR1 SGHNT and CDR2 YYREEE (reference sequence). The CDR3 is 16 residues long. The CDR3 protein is CASSLDGVPIPYEQYF. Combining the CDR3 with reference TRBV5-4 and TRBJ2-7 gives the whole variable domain ETGVTQSPTHLIKTRGQQVTLRCSSQSGHNTVSWYQQALGQGPQFIFQYYREEENGRGNFPPRFSGLQFPNYSSELNVNALELDDSALYLCASSLDGVPIPYEQYFGPGTRLTVT.

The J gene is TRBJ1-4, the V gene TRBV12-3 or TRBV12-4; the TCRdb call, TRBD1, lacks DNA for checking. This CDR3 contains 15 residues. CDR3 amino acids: CASSFGDRGREKLFF.

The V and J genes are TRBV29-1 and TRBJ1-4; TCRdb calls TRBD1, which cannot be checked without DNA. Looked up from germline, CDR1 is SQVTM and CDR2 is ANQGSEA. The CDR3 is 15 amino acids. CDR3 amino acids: CSPRGGRATNEKLFF.

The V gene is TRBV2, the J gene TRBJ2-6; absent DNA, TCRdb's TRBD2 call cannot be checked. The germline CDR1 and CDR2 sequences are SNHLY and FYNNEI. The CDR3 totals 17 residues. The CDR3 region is CASSGLAVASGANVLTF.

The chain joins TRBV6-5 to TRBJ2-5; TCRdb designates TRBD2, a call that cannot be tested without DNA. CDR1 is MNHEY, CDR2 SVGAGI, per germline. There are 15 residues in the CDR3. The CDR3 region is CASSYIGLSEETQYF.

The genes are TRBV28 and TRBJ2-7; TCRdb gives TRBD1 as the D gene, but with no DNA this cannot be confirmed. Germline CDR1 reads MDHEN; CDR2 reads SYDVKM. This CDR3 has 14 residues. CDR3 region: CASSFPGSNYGQYF.

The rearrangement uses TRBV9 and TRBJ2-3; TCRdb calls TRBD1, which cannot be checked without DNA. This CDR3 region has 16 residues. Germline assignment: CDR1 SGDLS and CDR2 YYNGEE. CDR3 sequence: CASSVEGDSGTDTQYF.

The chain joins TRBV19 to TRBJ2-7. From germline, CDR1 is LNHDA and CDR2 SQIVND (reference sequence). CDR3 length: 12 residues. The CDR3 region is CASSLSGDEQYF.

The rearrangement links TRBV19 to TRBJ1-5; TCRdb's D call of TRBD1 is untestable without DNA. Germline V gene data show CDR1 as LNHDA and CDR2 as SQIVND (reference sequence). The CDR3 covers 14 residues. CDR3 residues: CASRDRVSDQPQHF. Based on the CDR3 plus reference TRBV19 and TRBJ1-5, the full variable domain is DGGITQSPKYLFRKEGQNVTLSCEQNLNHDAMYWYRQDPGQGLRLIYYSQIVNDFQKGDIAEGYSVSREKKESFPLTVTSAQKNPTAFYLCASRDRVSDQPQHFGDGTRLSIL.

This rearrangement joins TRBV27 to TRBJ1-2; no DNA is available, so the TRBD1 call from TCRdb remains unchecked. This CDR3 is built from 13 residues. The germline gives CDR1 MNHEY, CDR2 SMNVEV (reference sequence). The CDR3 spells CASSPLGGRGYTF.

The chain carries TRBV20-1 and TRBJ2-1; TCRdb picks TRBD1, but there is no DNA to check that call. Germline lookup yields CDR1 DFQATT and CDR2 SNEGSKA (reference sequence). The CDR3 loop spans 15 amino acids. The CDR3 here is CSATRQASSYNEQFF.

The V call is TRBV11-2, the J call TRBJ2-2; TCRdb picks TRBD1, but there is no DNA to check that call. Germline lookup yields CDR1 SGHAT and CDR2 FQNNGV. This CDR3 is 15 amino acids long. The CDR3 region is CASSLEGGFTGELFF.

The CDR3 is CASSDSGFYEQYF. The chain couples TRBV7-6 to TRBJ2-7; TCRdb selects TRBD1, and the lack of DNA leaves this call unchecked. The germline gives CDR1 SGHVS, CDR2 FNYEAQ. CDR3 length: 13 residues. Together with reference TRBV7-6 and TRBJ2-7, the CDR3 gives the full variable domain: GAGVSQSPRYKVTKRGQDVALRCDPISGHVSLYWYRQALGQGPEFLTYFNYEAQQDKSGLPNDRFSAERPEGSISTLTIQRTEQRDSAMYRCASSDSGFYEQYFGPGTRLTVT.

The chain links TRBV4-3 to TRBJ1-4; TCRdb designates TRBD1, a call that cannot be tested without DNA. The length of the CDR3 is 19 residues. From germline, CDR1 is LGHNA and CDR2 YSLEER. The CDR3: CASSQDPLNRGRSNEKLFF.